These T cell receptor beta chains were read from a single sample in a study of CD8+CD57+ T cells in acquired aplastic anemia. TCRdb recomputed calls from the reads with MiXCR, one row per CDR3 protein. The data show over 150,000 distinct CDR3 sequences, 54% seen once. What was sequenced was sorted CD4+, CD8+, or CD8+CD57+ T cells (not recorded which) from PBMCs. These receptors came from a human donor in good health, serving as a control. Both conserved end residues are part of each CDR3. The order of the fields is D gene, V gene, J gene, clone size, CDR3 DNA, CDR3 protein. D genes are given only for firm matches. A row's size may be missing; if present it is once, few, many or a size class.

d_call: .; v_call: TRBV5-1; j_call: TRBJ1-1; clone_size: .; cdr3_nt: TGCGCCAGCAGCTTGACCAGGACGGACACTGAAGCTTTCTTT; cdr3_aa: CASSLTRTDTEAFF
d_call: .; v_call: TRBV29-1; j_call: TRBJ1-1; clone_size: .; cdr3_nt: TGCAGCGTTGCCAGGGCACTTTGGGCTGAAGCTTTCTTT; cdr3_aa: CSVARALWAEAFF
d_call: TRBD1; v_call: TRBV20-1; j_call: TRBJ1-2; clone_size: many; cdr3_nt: TGCAATGCTAGGACAGGCAGCAACTATGGCTACACCTTC; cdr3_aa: CNARTGSNYGYTF
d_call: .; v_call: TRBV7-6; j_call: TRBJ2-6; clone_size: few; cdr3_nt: TGTGCCAGCAGCTTAGCCTCCATCGGGGGGGCCAACGTCCTGACTTTC; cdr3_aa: CASSLASIGGANVLTF
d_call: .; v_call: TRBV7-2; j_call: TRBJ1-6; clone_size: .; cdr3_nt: TGTGCCAGCAGCTCCTCTTCGACAGGAGATAATTCACCCCTCCACTTT; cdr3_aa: CASSSSSTGDNSPLHF
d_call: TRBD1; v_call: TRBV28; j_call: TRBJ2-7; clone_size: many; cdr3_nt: TGTGCCAGCAGCCCTGGCAGGGGGCGTTACGAGCAGTACTTC; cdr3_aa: CASSPGRGRYEQYF
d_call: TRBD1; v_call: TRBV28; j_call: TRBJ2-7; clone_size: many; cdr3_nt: TGTGCCAGCAGGACCGGGACAGGGGAGTCCTACGAGCAGTACTTC; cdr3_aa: CASRTGTGESYEQYF
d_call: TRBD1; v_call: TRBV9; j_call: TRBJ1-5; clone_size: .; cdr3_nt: TGTGCCAGCAGCGCCGGGACAGGTAGCAATCAGCCCCAGCATTTT; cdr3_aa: CASSAGTGSNQPQHF
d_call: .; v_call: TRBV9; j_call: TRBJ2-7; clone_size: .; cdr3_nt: TGTGCCAGCAGCGTAGGTCACGGGTATTTCGCCGAGCAGTACTTC; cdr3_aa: CASSVGHGYFAEQYF
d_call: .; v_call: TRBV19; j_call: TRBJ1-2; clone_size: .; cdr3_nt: TGTGCCAGTAGTCCGACCCCGGGGGATACATATGGCTACACCTTC; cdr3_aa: CASSPTPGDTYGYTF
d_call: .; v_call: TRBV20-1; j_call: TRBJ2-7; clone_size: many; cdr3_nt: TGCAGTGCTAGAGGGGGGGGGGCCAACCTAAACTACGAGCAGTACTTC; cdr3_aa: CSARGGGANLNYEQYF
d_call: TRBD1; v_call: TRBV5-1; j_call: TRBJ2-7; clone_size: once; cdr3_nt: TGCGCCAGCAGTCGAGCAGGGGGCATAGTGTACGAGCAGTACTTC; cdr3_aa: CASSRAGGIVYEQYF
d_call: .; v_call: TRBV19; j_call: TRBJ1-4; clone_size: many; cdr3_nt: TGTGCCAGTAGTACTCAGGGGACAACTAATGAAAAACTGTTTTTT; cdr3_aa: CASSTQGTTNEKLFF
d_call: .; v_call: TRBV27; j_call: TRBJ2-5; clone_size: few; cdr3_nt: TGTGCCAGCAGTTTCCGGTCGAGGGGGGGGGAGACCCAGTACTTC; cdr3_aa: CASSFRSRGGETQYF
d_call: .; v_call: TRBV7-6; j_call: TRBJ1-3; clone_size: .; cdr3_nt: TGTGCCAGCAGCTTAGATGGTACAACTGGAAACACCATATATTTT; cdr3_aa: CASSLDGTTGNTIYF
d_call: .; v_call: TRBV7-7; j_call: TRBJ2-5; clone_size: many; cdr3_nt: TGTGCTAGCAGCTTAGGAGTTCAGAACCAAGAGACCCAGTACTTC; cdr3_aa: CASSLGVQNQETQYF
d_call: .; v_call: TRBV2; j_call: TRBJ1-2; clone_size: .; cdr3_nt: TGTGCCAGCAGTGAGGAAGGGCTATATCGGCCGTATGGCTACACCTTC; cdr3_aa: CASSEEGLYRPYGYTF
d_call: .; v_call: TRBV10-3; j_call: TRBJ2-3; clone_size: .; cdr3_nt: TGTGCCATCAGCGGGACAATTAGCACAGATACGCAGTATTTT; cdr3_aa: CAISGTISTDTQYF
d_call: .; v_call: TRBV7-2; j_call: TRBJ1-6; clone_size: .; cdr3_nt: TGTGCCAGCAGCTTAAGTGCAGGACGTAATTCACCCCTCCACTTT; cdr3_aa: CASSLSAGRNSPLHF
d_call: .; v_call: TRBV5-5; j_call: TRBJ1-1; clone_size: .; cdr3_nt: TGTGCCAGCAGCCCCCGAAACCGGGAAGGGACTGAAGCTTTCTTT; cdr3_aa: CASSPRNREGTEAFF
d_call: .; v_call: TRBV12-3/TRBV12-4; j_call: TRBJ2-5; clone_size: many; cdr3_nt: TGTGCCAGCACTCGCTCGGGGCAAGAGACCCAGTACTTC; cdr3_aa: CASTRSGQETQYF
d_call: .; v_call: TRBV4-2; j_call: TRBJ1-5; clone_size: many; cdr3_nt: TGTGCCAGCAGCCAAGATCTTGGGGTCAACAATCAGCCCCAGCATTTT; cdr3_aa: CASSQDLGVNNQPQHF
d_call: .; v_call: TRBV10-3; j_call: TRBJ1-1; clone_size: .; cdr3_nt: TGTGCCATCGGTGAGCCAGGGGAAAACACTGAAGCTTTCTTT; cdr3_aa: CAIGEPGENTEAFF
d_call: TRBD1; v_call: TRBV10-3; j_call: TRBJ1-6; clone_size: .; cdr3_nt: TGTGGCGTCAGTGCCGGGACAGCGAATAATTCACCCCTCCACTTT; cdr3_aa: CGVSAGTANNSPLHF
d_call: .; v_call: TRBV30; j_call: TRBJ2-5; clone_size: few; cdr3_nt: TGTGCCTGGGACCGGGGCAGGGGAGAGACCCAGTACTTC; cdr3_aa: CAWDRGRGETQYF
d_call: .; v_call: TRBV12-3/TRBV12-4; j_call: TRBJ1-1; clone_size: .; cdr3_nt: TGTGCCAGCAGTTTTGGGGGGAGGGCAACCTTT; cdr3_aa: CASSFGGRATF
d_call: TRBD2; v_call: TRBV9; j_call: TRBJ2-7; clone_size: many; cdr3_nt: TGTGCCAGCAGCCCTCAACGGGGGGGACTCTCCTACGAGCAGTACTTC; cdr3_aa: CASSPQRGGLSYEQYF
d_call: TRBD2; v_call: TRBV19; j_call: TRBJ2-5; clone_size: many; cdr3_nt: TGTGCCAGTAGTATAGACGGGGGGACCCGGGGGACCCAGTACTTC; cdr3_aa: CASSIDGGTRGTQYF
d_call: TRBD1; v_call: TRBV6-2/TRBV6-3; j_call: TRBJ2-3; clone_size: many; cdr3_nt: TGTGCCAGCAGTTACTCCGGGTGGACAGGGGGCACAGATACGCAGTATTTT; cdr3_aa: CASSYSGWTGGTDTQYF
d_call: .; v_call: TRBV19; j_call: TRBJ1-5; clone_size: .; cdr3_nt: TGTGCCAGTAGTAAGGACAGAATCCATCAGCCCCAGCATTTT; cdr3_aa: CASSKDRIHQPQHF
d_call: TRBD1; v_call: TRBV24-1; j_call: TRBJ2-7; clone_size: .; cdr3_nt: TGTGCCACCAGTGACCCGAGTCCGGGGACAGGAGGCGAGCAGTACTTC; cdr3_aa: CATSDPSPGTGGEQYF
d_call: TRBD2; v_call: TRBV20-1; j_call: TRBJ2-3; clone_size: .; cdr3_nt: TGCAGGATAAGCGGGGGTGAGGGAGATACGCAGTATTTT; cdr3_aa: CRISGGEGDTQYF
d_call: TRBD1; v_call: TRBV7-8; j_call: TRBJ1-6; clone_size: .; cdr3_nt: TGTGCCAGCAGCCAAGGGGGACAGGGAGGCTATAATTCACCCCTCCGCTTT; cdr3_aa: CASSQGGQGGYNSPLRF
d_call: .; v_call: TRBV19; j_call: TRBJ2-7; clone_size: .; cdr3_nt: TGTGCCAGTAGTTCACCAGCCGGGGTAGCCTACGAGCAGTACTTC; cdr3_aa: CASSSPAGVAYEQYF